This is a list of T cell receptor beta chains from one sample in a study of T-cell reconstitution after alpha-beta-depleted transplantation in children. TCRdb used MiXCR to reprocess the PCR reads, holding one entry per CDR3 protein. Here the sample spans about a million distinct CDR3 sequences, around 30% being singletons. Sequenced material: PBMCs, mostly from graft donor cells, taken 360 days after TCRalphabeta/CD19-depleted stem cell transplant. All receptors come from a boy under two years old who had a stem cell transplant for SCID, so the T cells may come from the graft donor. CDR3s leave out the opening cysteine and the closing phenylalanine or tryptophan. Each record gives: CDR3 length, J gene, V gene, CDR3 protein.

CDR3 length: 15; J gene: TRBJ1-5; V gene: TRBV12-3/TRBV12-4; CDR3 protein: ASSPTTAFRGLQPQH
CDR3 length: 14; J gene: TRBJ2-1; V gene: TRBV2; CDR3 protein: ASSRTWTSGANEQF
CDR3 length: 15; J gene: TRBJ2-1; V gene: TRBV6-1; CDR3 protein: ASTNAAGTWHYNEQF
CDR3 length: 14; J gene: TRBJ2-5; V gene: TRBV6-2/TRBV6-3; CDR3 protein: ASSPRGFKIQETQY
CDR3 length: 14; J gene: TRBJ2-1; V gene: TRBV7-2; CDR3 protein: ASRPFWGGPGNEQF
CDR3 length: 12; J gene: TRBJ1-1; V gene: TRBV9; CDR3 protein: ASSVGDLNTEAF
CDR3 length: 10; J gene: TRBJ2-7; V gene: TRBV29-1; CDR3 protein: SVAGWVNEQY
CDR3 length: 16; J gene: TRBJ2-6; V gene: TRBV18; CDR3 protein: ASSPVLGQAAGANVLT
CDR3 length: 13; J gene: TRBJ2-3; V gene: TRBV28; CDR3 protein: ASIPRISSTDTQY
CDR3 length: 12; J gene: TRBJ1-5; V gene: TRBV12-3/TRBV12-4; CDR3 protein: ASSLGHSNQPQH
CDR3 length: 11; J gene: TRBJ2-3; V gene: TRBV20-1; CDR3 protein: SARGDRVDTQY
CDR3 length: 12; J gene: TRBJ2-2; V gene: TRBV5-1; CDR3 protein: ASSSTGNTGELF
CDR3 length: 13; J gene: TRBJ2-7; V gene: TRBV3-1; CDR3 protein: ASSQPGLKEYEQY
CDR3 length: 13; J gene: TRBJ2-5; V gene: TRBV5-6; CDR3 protein: ASSSPPGQPKTQY
CDR3 length: 10; J gene: TRBJ2-1; V gene: TRBV13; CDR3 protein: ASSRDRQEQF
CDR3 length: 13; J gene: TRBJ2-1; V gene: TRBV5-1; CDR3 protein: ASEKERGGLTEQF
CDR3 length: 12; J gene: TRBJ2-3; V gene: TRBV4-3; CDR3 protein: ASSQAGDTDTQY
CDR3 length: 11; J gene: TRBJ1-1; V gene: TRBV20-1; CDR3 protein: SAALRANTEAF
CDR3 length: 11; J gene: TRBJ2-1; V gene: TRBV10-3; CDR3 protein: AISESMAVSQF
CDR3 length: 13; J gene: TRBJ2-5; V gene: TRBV5-1; CDR3 protein: ASSPSQGLQETQY
CDR3 length: 13; J gene: TRBJ2-1; V gene: TRBV12-3/TRBV12-4; CDR3 protein: ASRTPRTAENEQF
CDR3 length: 10; J gene: TRBJ1-2; V gene: TRBV5-1; CDR3 protein: ASSLGASGYT
CDR3 length: 14; J gene: TRBJ2-1; V gene: TRBV2; CDR3 protein: ASTPGGQALYNEQF
CDR3 length: 10; J gene: TRBJ1-2; V gene: TRBV20-1; CDR3 protein: SASGANYGYT
CDR3 length: 10; J gene: TRBJ2-3; V gene: TRBV29-1; CDR3 protein: SPMTGSDTQY
CDR3 length: 11; J gene: TRBJ1-1; V gene: TRBV20-1; CDR3 protein: SALRTGRTEAF
CDR3 length: 15; J gene: TRBJ2-1; V gene: TRBV12-3/TRBV12-4; CDR3 protein: ASSSPGLADRQGEQF
CDR3 length: 13; J gene: TRBJ1-2; V gene: TRBV5-6; CDR3 protein: ASSLETGSRYGYT
CDR3 length: 15; J gene: TRBJ2-1; V gene: TRBV6-5; CDR3 protein: ASSYSISGTGVLEQF
CDR3 length: 12; J gene: TRBJ2-5; V gene: TRBV12-3/TRBV12-4; CDR3 protein: ASSPPWPEETQY
CDR3 length: 17; J gene: TRBJ2-7; V gene: TRBV7-8; CDR3 protein: ASSLGFGRASGGTYEQY
CDR3 length: 13; J gene: TRBJ2-2; V gene: TRBV14; CDR3 protein: ASSRQGWNTGELF
CDR3 length: 11; J gene: TRBJ2-2; V gene: TRBV5-1; CDR3 protein: ASSLDGPGELF
CDR3 length: 14; J gene: TRBJ1-1; V gene: TRBV20-1; CDR3 protein: SARDQSGQLNTEAF
CDR3 length: 14; J gene: TRBJ2-1; V gene: TRBV5-1; CDR3 protein: ASSLAPASSYNEQF
CDR3 length: 11; J gene: TRBJ2-1; V gene: TRBV4-2; CDR3 protein: ASSQGLDNEQF
CDR3 length: 11; J gene: TRBJ1-5; V gene: TRBV2; CDR3 protein: ASSGSGAQPQH